The clone carrying this TCR beta chain was counted many times. The germline CDR1 and CDR2 sequences are MGHRA and YSYEKL. Trimming removed 0 bases from V and 6 bases from J, with 13 bases in between. CDR3 length: 15 amino acids. Using unique molecular identifiers, the investigators prepared the TCRbeta library. One entry per CDR3 protein, called by TCRdb with MiXCR from the PCR reads. The table lists about 540,000 distinct CDR3 sequences, around 16% of them singletons. These data come from a study of T-cell reconstitution after alpha-beta-depleted transplantation in children. The clonotype originates from a human donor who donated a stem cell graft to a child with acute lymphoblastic leukemia. Sequenced material: PBMCs from the stem cell graft donor, taken from the stem cell graft. The V and J genes are TRBV4-1 and TRBJ2-3, with D possibly being TRBD1 or TRBD2 (5 bases each). The CDR3, as DNA: TGCGCCAGCAGCCAAGACCGGGGCCTTTCTGATACGCAGTATTTT. It encodes CASSQDRGLSDTQYF.